Given below is one TCR beta chain in context. This sample is drawn from a study of blood T cells in healthy people across ages. On the study more broadly: Using template switching, researchers captured about one barcoded beta molecule for each two T cells.

Alongside a J-beta primer mix, a sample-barcoded 5' primer served in a second PCR lasting roughly 7 to 12 cycles. Each CDR3 protein is one row after TCRdb ran MiXCR on the 5' RACE reads. The repertoire holds hundreds of thousands of distinct CDR3 sequences, with 45% to 65% as singletons. The germline V gene has CDR1 SGHTA and CDR2 FQGNSA. The CDR3 length is 14 residues. V was pared by 3 bases and J by 4 bases, with 3 bases of the junction left unmatched. Sequenced input: blood. This sequence originates from a man in his fifties or sixties in good health. This chain links TRBV7-2 with TRBJ2-4; 7 nucleotides align to TRBD2. CDR3 bases: TGTGCCAGCAGCTTGGGAGGGTATAAAAACATTCAGTACTTC. Translating it yields CASSLGGYKNIQYF.